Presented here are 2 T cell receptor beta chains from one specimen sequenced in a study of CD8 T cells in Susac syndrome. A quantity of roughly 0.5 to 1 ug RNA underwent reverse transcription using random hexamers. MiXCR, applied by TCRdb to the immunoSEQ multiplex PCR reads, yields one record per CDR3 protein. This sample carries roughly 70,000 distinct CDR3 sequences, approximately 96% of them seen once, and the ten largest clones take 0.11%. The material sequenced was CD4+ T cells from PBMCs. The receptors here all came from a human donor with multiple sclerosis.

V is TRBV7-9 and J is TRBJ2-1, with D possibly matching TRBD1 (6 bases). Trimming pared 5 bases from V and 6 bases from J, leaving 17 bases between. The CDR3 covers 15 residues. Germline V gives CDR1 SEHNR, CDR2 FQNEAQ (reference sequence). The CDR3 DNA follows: TGTGCCAGCAGCAGATACAGGGTTTCCCGCAATGAGCAGTTCTTC. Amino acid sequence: CASSRYRVSRNEQFF.

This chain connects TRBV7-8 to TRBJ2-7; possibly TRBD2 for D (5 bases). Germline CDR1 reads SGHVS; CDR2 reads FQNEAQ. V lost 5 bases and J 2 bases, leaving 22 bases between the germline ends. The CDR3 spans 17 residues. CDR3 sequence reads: CASSPRRSRAGTYEQYF. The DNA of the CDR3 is TGTGCCAGCAGCCCCAGGAGGAGTAGGGCAGGTACCTACGAGCAGTACTTC.